The entry below describes one TCR beta chain. The source of the sample is a study of blood T cell repertoires in COVID-19. The assay was immunoSEQ multiplex PCR, and TCRdb's table has in-frame clones only and misses some. In the table there are under 75,000 clones, 70% to 90% of which are singletons. The sample comprised peripheral blood. This TCR was recovered from a man aged 45-65 years with active COVID-19.

CDR3 protein: CASSQQRGSYEQYF. Written as DNA, the CDR3 is TGTGCCAGCAGCCAGCAGCGGGGGAGCTACGAGCAGTACTTC. This chain joins TRBV5-4 and TRBJ2-7, with 8 bases fitting TRBD2. The CDR3 extends over 14 amino acids. After removal of 4 bases from V and 3 bases from J, the junction contained 6 bases not matched to a gene. The germline V gene encodes CDR1 SGHNT and CDR2 YYREEE (reference sequence). The whole variable domain, remainder taken from reference TRBV5-4 and TRBJ2-7, is ETGVTQSPTHLIKTRGQQVTLRCSSQSGHNTVSWYQQALGQGPQFIFQYYREEENGRGNFPPRFSGLQFPNYSSELNVNALELDDSALYLCASSQQRGSYEQYFGPGTRLTVT.